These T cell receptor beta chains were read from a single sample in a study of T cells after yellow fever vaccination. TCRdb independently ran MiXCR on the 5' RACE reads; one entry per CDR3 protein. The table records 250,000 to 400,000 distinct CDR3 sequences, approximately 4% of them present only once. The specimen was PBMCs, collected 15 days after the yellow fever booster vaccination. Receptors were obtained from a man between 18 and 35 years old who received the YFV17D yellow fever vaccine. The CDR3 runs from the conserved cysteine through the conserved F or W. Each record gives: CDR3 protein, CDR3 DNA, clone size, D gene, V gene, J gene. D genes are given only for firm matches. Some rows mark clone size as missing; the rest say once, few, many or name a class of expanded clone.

CASSLRGTGLHEQFF,TGTGCCAGCAGTTTAAGGGGGACAGGGTTACATGAGCAGTTCTTC,few,TRBD1,TRBV27,TRBJ2-1
CASRRVRTEAFF,TGTGCCAGCAGACGGGTTCGGACTGAAGCTTTCTTT,many,-,TRBV13,TRBJ1-1
CASSPGQGAFESPGELFF,TGTGCCAGCAGTCCCGGACAGGGGGCGTTTGAGTCGCCCGGGGAGCTGTTTTTT,-,TRBD1,TRBV6-6,TRBJ2-2
CSARGVSDDGYTF,TGCAGTGCTAGAGGTGTGTCGGACGATGGCTACACCTTC,few,-,TRBV20-1,TRBJ1-2
CASRTGYTGPGNTIYF,TGTGCCAGCAGGACCGGCTACACAGGGCCTGGAAACACCATATATTTT,few,-,TRBV12-3/TRBV12-4,TRBJ1-3
CASYGDRINQPQHF,TGTGCCAGCTATGGGGACAGGATTAATCAGCCCCAGCATTTT,-,TRBD1,TRBV6-6,TRBJ1-5
CASSFQEAETQYF,TGCGCCAGCAGCTTTCAGGAGGCCGAGACCCAGTACTTC,many,-,TRBV5-1,TRBJ2-5
CSALTSVASYEQYF,TGCAGTGCTTTGACTAGCGTGGCCTCCTACGAGCAGTACTTC,many,TRBD2,TRBV20-1,TRBJ2-7
CASQVQGRKTQYF,TGTGCCAGCCAAGTCCAGGGTAGAAAGACCCAGTACTTC,many,-,TRBV7-6,TRBJ2-5
CASSLGAAGIDEQYF,TGTGCCAGCAGTCTTGGGGCGGCAGGGATCGACGAGCAGTACTTC,many,-,TRBV28,TRBJ2-7
CASSQEEVGGAADTQYF,TGCGCCAGCAGCCAAGAGGAAGTGGGGGGGGCAGCAGATACGCAGTATTTT,many,-,TRBV4-3,TRBJ2-3
CASSPLAVWGQGSDEQYF,TGTGCCAGCAGTCCCCTCGCCGTGTGGGGACAGGGGAGCGACGAGCAGTACTTC,many,TRBD1,TRBV27,TRBJ2-7
CASSELAGANVLTF,TGCGCCAGCAGCGAACTCGCTGGGGCCAACGTCCTGACTTTC,many,-,TRBV4-3,TRBJ2-6
CASTRTGGRYSNQPQHF,TGCGCCAGCACCCGAACAGGGGGCCGGTATAGCAATCAGCCCCAGCATTTT,-,TRBD1,TRBV10-2,TRBJ1-5